This T cell receptor beta chain is drawn from a study of response to subunit inactivated influenza vaccine. The study, taken as a whole, reports: Authors proposed each seasonal influenza vaccination draws in few new T cells.

This clonotype has just a few counts. The antigen remains undetermined. CDR3 length: 13 amino acids. V lost 2 bases to trimming and J lost 5 bases, with 12 bases between them. CDR1 and CDR2 from the germline V gene are DFQATT and SNEGSKA (reference sequence). MiXCR, run by TCRdb on the RT-PCR reads, gives a single entry per CDR3 protein. The table lists 430,000 or so distinct CDR3 sequences, approximately 11% of them singletons. The clonotype comes from a man between 45 and 60 years old who received an inactivated influenza vaccine. The V and J genes are TRBV20-1 and TRBJ2-5; TRBD2 is a possible D gene (6 bases). The sample here was PBMCs from blood, taken more than 35 days after vaccination. The CDR3 coding sequence is TGCAGTGCTAGACTTGCGGGGTGGGAGACCCAGTACTTC. It codes for CSARLAGWETQYF.